Below, one T cell receptor beta chain is given with its context. In the original analysis: Scientists estimated how many nucleated cells there were by amplifying reference gene primers. Assay: immunoSEQ multiplex PCR; the TCRdb copy retains only in-frame clones and omits some. V, J and clone size derive from that table, while D and trimming were established from the DNA sequence. The data hold approximately 140,000 clones, with 85% observed a single time. These data belong to a study of blood T cell repertoires in COVID-19. Study-level background: The United States, Italy and Spain supplied acute and convalescent COVID-19 samples. PBMCs, B-cell-depleted T cells, or T cells were the source of the cDNA or gDNA that made up the material.

V was clipped by 5 bases and J by 4 bases, with 17 bases between them. Germline CDR1 SEHNR, CDR2 FQNEAQ (reference sequence). The CDR3 has 15 amino acids. This receptor was identified in a middle-aged woman with active or convalescent COVID-19. Sequenced: peripheral blood. V is TRBV7-9 and J is TRBJ1-2; D unresolved. This CDR3 is CASSASVSPIYGYTF. For the CDR3, the DNA is TGTGCCAGCAGCGCCTCGGTATCTCCGATCTATGGCTACACCTTC.